This entry lists 24 T cell receptor beta chains sequenced from one sample in a study of T cells in Graves' hyperthyroidism and ophthalmopathy. The source material, RNA transcripts, was used to amplify TCR beta CDR3 regions. HTBI primers drove first-round RT-PCR of the TCR CDR3. TCRdb re-called the multiplex PCR reads through MiXCR, storing one row per CDR3 protein. Of under 400,000 distinct CDR3 sequences listed, around 13% are singletons. The sequencing input was blood. Receptor source: a woman in her sixties or seventies with Graves' hyperthyroidism.

Concerning this clonotype: It may be a read error: a sequence one base away is much more abundant. The conserved closing phenylalanine or tryptophan is absent in this CDR3, likely reflecting a read error. The gene calls are TRBV20-1 and TRBJ2-7, with 7 bases lining up with TRBD1. CDR3 length: 13 residues. V shed 4 bases, J shed 2 bases, and the junction held 5 bases outside the gene matches. Germline CDR1 reads DFQATT; CDR2 reads SNEGSKA (reference sequence). The CDR3 sequence is CSATRDSTYEQYS. CDR3 nucleotide sequence: TGCAGTGCTACCCGGGACAGCACCTACGAGCAGTACTCC.

This clonotype was counted a few times. V gene TRBV7-2 combines with J gene TRBJ2-7; 7 positions agree with TRBD1. The length of the CDR3 is 15 residues. CDR1 and CDR2 from the germline V gene are SGHTA and FQGNSA. V trimming: 4 bases; J trimming: 0 bases; junction bases outside the gene matches: 6. Here the CDR3 reads CASSYRDRTSYEQYF. In DNA, the CDR3 is TGTGCCAGCAGCTACCGGGACAGAACCTCCTACGAGCAGTACTTC.

This clonotype turned up a few times. This chain links TRBV9 with TRBJ2-3; no clear D. V dropped 4 bases and J dropped 0 bases, with 15 bases sitting between them. The germline CDR1 and CDR2 sequences are SGDLS and YYNGEE. There are 16 residues in the CDR3. CDR3 amino acids: CASSPNAGVSTDTQYF. In nucleotides, the CDR3 is TGTGCCAGCAGCCCAAATGCAGGAGTTAGCACAGATACGCAGTATTTT. The whole variable domain, filled in from reference TRBV9 and TRBJ2-3, reads DSGVTQTPKHLITATGQRVTLRCSPRSGDLSVYWYQQSLDQGLQFLIQYYNGEERAKGNILERFSAQQFPDLHSELNLSSLELGDSALYFCASSPNAGVSTDTQYFGPGTRLTVL.

This clonotype was seen ten or more times. This chain connects TRBV3-1 to TRBJ2-2; 12 bases agree with TRBD1. The germline V gene encodes CDR1 LGHDT and CDR2 YNNKEL (reference sequence). After removal of 4 bases from V and 7 bases from J, the junction contained 4 bases not matched to a gene. CDR3 length: 15 amino acids. DNA of the CDR3: TGTGCCAGCAGCCGTGGGACAGGGGGCCTCGGGGAGCTGTTTTTT. It specifies CASSRGTGGLGELFF. The full variable domain, with the rest looked up from reference TRBV3-1 and TRBJ2-2, is DTAVSQTPKYLVTQMGNDKSIKCEQNLGHDTMYWYKQDSKKFLKIMFSYNNKELIINETVPNRFSPKSPDKAHLNLHINSLELGDSAVYFCASSRGTGGLGELFFGEGSRLTVL.

This clonotype was counted at least ten times. The rearrangement joins TRBV28 to TRBJ2-5; D is perhaps TRBD2 (7 bases). The germline V and J ends were trimmed by 6 bases and 5 bases, with 16 bases remaining between them. Germline V gene sequence: CDR1 MDHEN, CDR2 SYDVKM. The CDR3 spans 14 residues. CDR3: CASRPVGGRETQYF. The CDR3, as DNA: TGTGCCAGCAGACCTGTGGGGGGGCGGGAGACCCAGTACTTC.

This clonotype was counted only a few times. For the CDR3, the DNA is TGTGCCAGCAGCCAAGAGGCGACATCTCGGACCTATGGCTACACCTTC. It specifies CASSQEATSRTYGYTF. V gene TRBV4-2 combines with J gene TRBJ1-2, with D uncertain. Deletions cut 0 bases from V and 4 bases from J, with 15 bases between. Germline V gene sequence: CDR1 LGHNA, CDR2 YNFKEQ. The CDR3 totals 16 residues.

This clonotype was counted a few times. This chain links TRBV12-3 or TRBV12-4 with TRBJ2-7; unclear D gene. The CDR3 totals 12 residues. The V gene lost 7 bases and the J gene lost 0 bases, with 7 bases spanning the gap. CDR3 coding DNA: TGTGCCAGCACCGCCGGCTCCTACGAGCAGTACTTC. It yields the protein CASTAGSYEQYF.

Notes on this clonotype: The junction does not match germline at one end; this may be a read error. The chain uses TRBV28 and TRBJ1-2, with D hard to call. CDR1 is MDHEN, CDR2 SYDVKM, per germline. The CDR3 is made up of 13 amino acids. This chain's CDR3 is CSSRESRNYGYTF. The CDR3 DNA sequence: TGTTCCAGCCGGGAATCTCGTAACTATGGCTACACCTTC.

Worth noting for this clonotype: A read error is possible here, since a much larger clone lies one base away. The chain recombines TRBV2 with TRBJ2-1, with TRBD2 identical over 7 bases. CDR3 size: 17 residues. V lost 4 bases and J lost 2; bases outside the gene matches: 11. CDR1 is SNHLY and CDR2 is FYNNEI in the germline V gene. The CDR3 loop reads CASSVAVWGGPYNEQFF. The CDR3, as DNA: TGTGCCAGCAGTGTAGCCGTTTGGGGAGGGCCCTACAATGAGCAGTTCTTC. Complete variable domain (other parts from reference TRBV2 and TRBJ2-1): EPEVTQTPSHQVTQMGQEVILRCVPISNHLYFYWYRQILGQKVEFLVSFYNNEISEKSEIFDDQFSVERPDGSNFTLKIRSTKLEDSAMYFCASSVAVWGGPYNEQFFGPGTRLTVL.

This clonotype was detected many times. The chain combines TRBV20-1 with TRBJ2-1; 9 bases map to TRBD2. CDR3 size: 12 residues. Germline loops: CDR1 DFQATT, CDR2 SNEGSKA (reference sequence). The J segment lost 9 bases and the V segment lost 5 bases, leaving 5 bases of the junction unmatched. The CDR3 nucleotides are TGCAGTGCTGCGGGGGGGGGGGTTGAGCAGTTCTTC. It translates to CSAAGGGVEQFF.

This clonotype was seen ten or more times. V gene TRBV10-3 combines with J gene TRBJ1-2, with TRBD1 matching over 7 bases. Per germline, CDR1 ENHRY and CDR2 SYGVKD. The CDR3 totals 14 residues. Losses at the gene ends were 9 bases for V and 5 bases for J; bases not matched to a gene: 12. CDR3 bases: TGTGCCATTTTAAACTCCGGGACAGAATATGGCTACACCTTC. It specifies CAILNSGTEYGYTF.

This clonotype was counted a few times. A read error is possible here, since a much larger clone lies one base away. The chain employs TRBV7-3 and TRBJ2-1; possible D gene TRBD2, 6 bases. Matching the DNA end better, TRBJ2-7 makes the J call doubtful. The CDR3 is 15 residues long. Germline V gene data show CDR1 as SGHTA and CDR2 as FQGTGA. CDR3 DNA: TGTGCCAGCAGCTCGGAGGGGAGCTCCTACAATGAGCAGTACTTC. It translates to CASSSEGSSYNEQYF.

A word on this clonotype: No conserved phenylalanine or tryptophan is present at the end of the CDR3, so a read error is the likely explanation. The chain has TRBV19 and TRBJ2-7; 7 positions match TRBD1. The CDR3 is 12 residues long. Germline CDR1 LNHDA, CDR2 SQIVND (reference sequence). J lost 3 bases, V lost 7 bases, and 3 bases had no gene match. The CDR3 sequence is CASMGQNYEQYL. CDR3 coding DNA: TGTGCCAGTATGGGACAGAACTACGAGCAGTACCTC.

This clonotype was recorded at least ten times. This chain connects TRBV5-1 to TRBJ1-1; tentatively, D is TRBD1 (5 bases). The CDR3 is 15 amino acids. Germline loops: CDR1 SGHRS, CDR2 YFSETQ. Trimming left V 5 bases short and J 1 base short, with 15 bases between. CDR3 residues: CASSRLLTANTEAFF. CDR3 sequence (DNA): TGCGCCAGCAGTCGGCTATTGACAGCGAACACTGAAGCTTTCTTT.

This clonotype was seen ten or more times. The chain uses TRBV6-9 and TRBJ2-1; D tentatively reads TRBD1 or TRBD2 (6 bases each). The V end lost 4 bases, the J end lost 0 bases, and 19 bases lay between the germline ends. The CDR3 sequence is 18 residues long. Germline CDR1 and CDR2: MNHGY and SVAAGI. The CDR3 reads CASSSGASDSYSYNEQFF. In DNA, the CDR3 is TGTGCCAGCAGTTCGGGGGCTAGCGATTCCTACTCCTACAATGAGCAGTTCTTC.

This clonotype was seen only a few times. The junction shows a germline mismatch at one end, possibly a read error. The rearrangement links TRBV9 to TRBJ2-7, with 8 bases aligning to TRBD1. CDR1 is SGDLS, CDR2 YYNGEE, per germline. CDR3 size: 15 residues. CDR3 DNA sequence: TGTGCCAGCAGCGTAGGCTCAGGGGGCGACTACGAGCAGTATTTC. Its translation is CASSVGSGGDYEQYF. The complete variable domain, with remaining parts taken from reference TRBV9 and TRBJ2-7, reads DSGVTQTPKHLITATGQRVTLRCSPRSGDLSVYWYQQSLDQGLQFLIQYYNGEERAKGNILERFSAQQFPDLHSELNLSSLELGDSALYFCASSVGSGGDYEQYFGPGTRLTVT.

This clonotype came up many times. The chain is built from TRBV5-1 and TRBJ2-5, with D possibly TRBD2 on 6 matching bases. Germline lookup yields CDR1 SGHRS and CDR2 YFSETQ. The ends were cut back, 1 base at V and 0 bases at J, with 10 bases in the middle. This CDR3 region has 15 residues. CDR3 sequence: CASSLTSPHQETQYF. CDR3 nucleotides: TGCGCCAGCAGCTTGACTAGCCCACACCAAGAGACCCAGTACTTC.

In its sample, this clonotype was seen a few times. V usage is TRBV9 and J usage is TRBJ2-7, with 8 bases identical to TRBD2. The CDR3 is made up of 14 amino acids. Germline lookup yields CDR1 SGDLS and CDR2 YYNGEE. V dropped 4 bases and J dropped 3; count of bases not matched to a gene: 6. The CDR3: CASSPRTSFYEQYF. DNA for the CDR3: TGTGCCAGCAGCCCACGGACTAGCTTCTACGAGCAGTACTTC.

V gene TRBV28 combines with J gene TRBJ1-5; maybe TRBD1 (5 bases). The CDR3 covers 14 residues. Germline values: CDR1 MDHEN, CDR2 SYDVKM. V was clipped by 2 bases and J by 7 bases, with 12 bases between them. The CDR3 loop reads CASSLKGWGQPQHF. DNA for the CDR3: TGTGCCAGCAGTTTAAAGGGGTGGGGACAGCCCCAGCATTTT. Combining the CDR3 with reference TRBV28 and TRBJ1-5 gives the whole variable domain DVKVTQSSRYLVKRTGEKVFLECVQDMDHENMFWYRQDPGLGLRLIYFSYDVKMKEKGDIPEGYSVSREKKERFSLILESASTNQTSMYLCASSLKGWGQPQHFGDGTRLSIL.

This clonotype was seen ten or more times. This chain uses TRBV9 with TRBJ2-7; D may be TRBD1 (6 bases). CDR3 size: 13 residues. The germline V and J ends were trimmed by 2 bases and 9 bases, with 15 bases remaining between them. Germline V lookup: CDR1 SGDLS, CDR2 YYNGEE. The CDR3 nucleotides are TGTGCCAGCAGCGTGCAGCCAGGGGAATTGCAGTACTTC. Residues: CASSVQPGELQYF.

As for this clonotype: A read error may account for a junction end that differs from germline. The chain has TRBV5-1 and TRBJ2-7, with 7 bases lining up with TRBD1. The CDR3 covers 15 residues. The germline V gene encodes CDR1 SGHRS and CDR2 YFSETQ. CDR3 coding DNA: TGCGCCAGCAGCCCCGCGGCAGGGGGAACCTACGGGCAGTACTTC. Encoded protein: CASSPAAGGTYGQYF.

This clonotype appeared many times. This chain connects TRBV20-1 to TRBJ2-3; possible D gene TRBD1, 5 bases. V was shortened by 6 bases and J by 0 bases, with 16 bases between the two germline ends. The CDR3 covers 15 residues. Germline-derived CDR1 and CDR2 are DFQATT and SNEGSKA (reference sequence). In DNA form, the CDR3 reads TGCAGTGCCGTCCTTACAGGAGTTAGCACAGATACGCAGTATTTT. This translates into CSAVLTGVSTDTQYF.

This clonotype has at least ten counts. This chain joins TRBV6-6 and TRBJ2-1; D is unclear. V was pared by 2 bases and J by 0 bases, with 8 bases between. The germline CDR1 and CDR2 sequences are MNHNY and SVGAGI (reference sequence). The length of the CDR3 is 15 residues. CDR3 DNA sequence: TGTGCCAGCAGTTACCTTCAGAGCTCCTACAATGAGCAGTTCTTC. This sequence encodes CASSYLQSSYNEQFF.

This chain joins TRBV25-1 and TRBJ1-3, with D unclear. From germline, CDR1 is MGHDK and CDR2 SYGVNS. V was shortened by 1 base and J by 0 bases, with 16 bases between the two germline ends. The CDR3 runs to 18 residues. CDR3 nucleotide sequence: TGTGCCAGCAGTGAATTTACCCCCCACTTCGACTCTGGAAACACCATATATTTT. Amino acid sequence: CASSEFTPHFDSGNTIYF.